This T cell receptor beta chain was retrieved from a study of blood T cells in healthy people across ages. Primers used in a second PCR of roughly 6 to 12 cycles were a sample-barcoded 5' primer and a J-beta primer mix. Each cDNA molecule was tagged by a template-switch adaptor that had 12 random nucleotides. From the 5' RACE reads, TCRdb called clonotypes with MiXCR, one entry per CDR3 protein. Here the sample spans under 2 million distinct CDR3 sequences, about 35% being singletons. Findings and caveats of the study: Correlation between TCR beta diversity and naive T cell percentage was strong.

The CDR3 spans 15 residues. A word on this clonotype: As yet, its antigen is unknown.

The genes are TRBV1 and TRBJ2-1; TRBD2 is the table's D call, not checked against the DNA. TRBV1 is listed as a pseudogene. Sequencing input: blood. The TCR sequence derives from a woman aged 25 to 39 in good health. CDR3 loop: CTSSSGLAGYNEQFF. CDR3 bases: TGCACCAGCAGCTCCGGACTAGCGGGGTACAATGAGCAGTTCTTC.